Shown below are 3 T cell receptor beta chains from a single sample sequenced in a study of blood T cell repertoires in COVID-19. The data were produced by immunoSEQ multiplex PCR, yet TCRdb's version contains in-frame clones alone and is incomplete. The sample holds roughly 300,000 clones, 80% to 90% seen once. The sample was PBMCs or T cells enriched from blood (not recorded which). Receptor source: a woman aged 40-49 years with acute COVID-19.

V and J are TRBV18 and TRBJ2-7; 8 bases align to TRBD1. In germline, CDR1 is KGHSH, CDR2 LQKENI. V lost 4 bases and J lost 4; bases outside the gene matches: 9. The CDR3 is 15 amino acids. CDR3 DNA: TGTGCCAGCTCACTCGGACAGGGCGTGGCGTACGAGCAGTACTTC. This translates into CASSLGQGVAYEQYF.

In this sample, this clone turned up once. CDR3 nucleotides: TGTGCCAGCAGCTCCAGGGGGCAGTGGGACACTGAAGCTTTCTTT. Encoded protein: CASSSRGQWDTEAFF. The chain couples TRBV7-8 to TRBJ1-1, with TRBD1 identical over 8 bases. This CDR3 has 15 residues. The germline gives CDR1 SGHVS, CDR2 FQNEAQ. J gave up 3 bases and V 4 bases, and 7 bases lay outside the gene matches.

The J gene is TRBJ1-6, the V gene TRBV18; D is uncertain. V lost 3 bases to trimming and J lost 0 bases, with 12 bases between them. Germline CDR1 KGHSH, CDR2 LQKENI. The CDR3 totals 17 residues. CDR3 region: CASSPVTGNSYNSPLHF. In DNA form, the CDR3 reads TGTGCCAGCTCACCGGTTACCGGGAACTCCTATAATTCACCCCTCCACTTT. Full variable domain (outside the CDR3, taken from reference TRBV18 and TRBJ1-6): NAGVMQNPRHLVRRRGQEARLRCSPMKGHSHVYWYRQLPEEGLKFMVYLQKENIIDESGMPKERFSAEFPKEGPSILRIQQVVRGDSAAYFCASSPVTGNSYNSPLHFGNGTRLTVT.